The next 26 T cell receptor beta chains were all read from a single sample in a study of identical twins (dated by TCRdb to 2016 to 2017). Receptor libraries were prepared by 5' RACE. TCRdb records Illumina HiSeq 2000 as the sequencer. TCRdb handled the public reads itself, with Q25 trimming in fastp and clone calling in MiXCR, and kept productive beta chains. Each entry is one CDR3 protein sequence, shown with its most common DNA and genes. The sample records about 920,000 distinct CDR3 sequences, roughly an eighth of which are singletons. The top ten constitute around 1.5% of the sample. The same sample was also used in a study of yellow fever vaccine responses in identical twins.

The sample consisted of PBMCs. The receptors were sampled from a woman between 18 and 30 years old in good health.

This clonotype was seen many times. The genes are TRBV12-3 or TRBV12-4 and TRBJ1-3; D is undetermined. V lost 2 bases, J lost 0 bases, and 11 bases lay in between. CDR3 length: 16 residues. The CDR3 DNA reads TGTGCCAGCAGTTTATTCCGGGGAGTCTCTGGAAACACCATATATTTT. This translates into CASSLFRGVSGNTIYF.

The table lists this clonotype with many counts. This sequence joins TRBV5-1 and TRBJ2-7; D may be TRBD2 (5 bases). Deletions cut 0 bases from V and 9 bases from J, with 13 bases between. Germline V CDR1 and CDR2: SGHRS, YFSETQ. There are 13 residues in the CDR3. The CDR3 is CASSLADSVSQYF. CDR3 DNA: TGCGCCAGCAGCTTGGCCGATAGCGTTTCGCAGTACTTC.

This clonotype was seen ten or more times. The rearrangement joins TRBV20-1 to TRBJ2-1; 10 bases align to TRBD2. Germline CDR1 and CDR2: DFQATT and SNEGSKA (reference sequence). The CDR3 is made up of 13 amino acids. With 3 bases clipped from V and 10 bases from J, the junction kept 6 bases outside the gene matches. CDR3 DNA: TGCAGTGCTAGTAATCTAGCGGGGGTCGAGCAGTTCTTC. It encodes CSASNLAGVEQFF.

The CDR3 nucleotides read TGTGCCAGCAGCCCTGGACTCCTATGCTATAATTCACCCCTCCACTTT. Amino acid sequence: CASSPGLLCYNSPLHF. The genes are TRBV16 and TRBJ1-6; D unresolved. The V end was cut by 4 bases, the J end by 3 bases, with 13 bases between. Germline assignment: CDR1 KGHSY and CDR2 FQNENV. The CDR3 sequence is 16 residues long.

A few counts support this clonotype. V is TRBV29-1 and J is TRBJ2-7; unclear D gene. Trimming removed 1 base from V and 2 bases from J, with 9 bases in between. This CDR3 has 13 amino acids. Germline CDR1 and CDR2: SQVTM and ANQGSEA. The DNA for the CDR3 is TGCAGCGTTGAAGGGCCAGTCCCCTACGAGCAGTACTTC. As protein: CSVEGPVPYEQYF.

This clonotype was counted at least ten times. The chain joins TRBV5-1 to TRBJ1-1, with D maybe TRBD1 (5 bases). Germline V lookup: CDR1 SGHRS, CDR2 YFSETQ. The CDR3 length is 13 residues. V dropped 6 bases and J dropped 3 bases, with 12 bases sitting between them. Here the CDR3 DNA reads TGCGCCAGCAAGAGGGGCGTGGACACTGAAGCTTTCTTT. Amino acids: CASKRGVDTEAFF. Drawing the rest from reference TRBV5-1 and TRBJ1-1, the complete variable domain is KAGVTQTPRYLIKTRGQQVTLSCSPISGHRSVSWYQQTPGQGLQFLFEYFSETQRNKGNFPGRFSGRQFSNSRSEMNVSTLELGDSALYLCASKRGVDTEAFFGQGTRLTVV.

This clonotype appeared many times. The rearrangement links TRBV6-1 to TRBJ2-1; D is possibly TRBD2 (7 bases). CDR3 length equals 17 residues. Germline V lookup: CDR1 MNHNS, CDR2 SASEGT. The V gene lost 7 bases and the J gene lost 4 bases, with 23 bases spanning the gap. The CDR3 reads CASTALTGRGLYNEQFF. CDR3 in DNA: TGTGCCAGCACCGCCCTCACAGGGAGGGGATTATACAATGAGCAGTTCTTC.

This clonotype was seen only a few times. V usage is TRBV10-3 and J usage is TRBJ1-4; perhaps TRBD1 as D (6 bases). Germline V gene sequence: CDR1 ENHRY, CDR2 SYGVKD. The CDR3 sequence is 17 residues long. V was clipped by 0 bases and J by 4 bases, with 15 bases between them. The CDR3: CAISESITGQINEKLFF. In nucleotides, the CDR3 is TGTGCCATCAGTGAGTCGATCACGGGACAAATTAATGAAAAACTGTTTTTT.

The chain uses TRBV6-5 and TRBJ2-1, with 9 nucleotides matching TRBD1. J lost 7 bases, V lost 4 bases, and 14 bases had no gene match. Germline V lookup: CDR1 MNHEY, CDR2 SVGAGI. This CDR3 has 17 residues. The CDR3 nucleotides read TGTGCCAGCAGTTCTATGGCACCGGGACAGGGATTGAATGAGCAGTTCTTC. It is translated as CASSSMAPGQGLNEQFF.

This clonotype was picked up a small number of times. This chain joins TRBV7-2 and TRBJ2-5, with TRBD2 identical over 15 bases. The CDR3 consists of 15 residues. CDR1 and CDR2 from the germline V gene are SGHTA and FQGNSA. Trimming at V came to 5 bases and at J to 5 bases, leaving 3 bases not matched to a gene. The chain's CDR3 is CASSAGTSGGETQYF. CDR3 coding DNA: TGTGCCAGCAGCGCCGGGACTAGCGGGGGGGAGACCCAGTACTTC.

The chain carries TRBV4-1 and TRBJ2-1; 10 bases align to TRBD2. Germline-derived CDR1 and CDR2 are MGHRA and YSYEKL. CDR3 length: 16 amino acids. Trimming cost V 2 bases and J 7 bases; bases outside gene matches: 8. The CDR3 nucleotides are TGCGCCAGCAGCCAATTCCCCGGGACTAGCGCAAATGAGCAGTTCTTC. Its protein product is CASSQFPGTSANEQFF.

This clonotype was observed a few times. V gene TRBV10-3 combines with J gene TRBJ2-3; no reliable D call. Trimming left V 3 bases short and J 1 base short, with 2 bases between. Looked up from germline, CDR1 is ENHRY and CDR2 is SYGVKD. The CDR3 spans 12 residues. DNA for the CDR3: TGTGCCATCAGTGATGGCACAGATACGCAGTATTTT. It is translated as CAISDGTDTQYF.

The sample holds a few counts of this clonotype. The chain couples TRBV3-1 to TRBJ2-1, with D perhaps matching TRBD2 (6 bases). This CDR3 comprises 17 residues. V was cut by 5 bases and J by 2 bases, with 19 bases left in between. Per germline, CDR1 LGHDT and CDR2 YNNKEL (reference sequence). The CDR3 here is CASSGGIGEWPYNEQFF. As DNA, the CDR3 is TGTGCCAGCAGCGGAGGGATAGGGGAGTGGCCCTACAATGAGCAGTTCTTC.

The chain links TRBV10-3 to TRBJ2-1; D call uncertain. CDR1 is ENHRY, CDR2 SYGVKD, per germline. The CDR3 runs to 13 residues. The ends were cut back, 1 base at V and 9 bases at J, with 10 bases in the middle. This CDR3 reads CAISELPFCEQFF. CDR3 nucleotides: TGTGCCATCAGTGAGTTACCATTTTGTGAGCAGTTCTTC.

This clonotype was observed a handful of times. This sequence joins TRBV12-3 or TRBV12-4 and TRBJ2-1, with 7 bases matching TRBD1. Trimming took 4 bases from V and 0 from J; bases not matched to a gene: 9. This CDR3 is 17 amino acids long. The CDR3 bases are TGTGCCAGCAGTTCAAGGACAGGCCGAAGCTCCTACAATGAGCAGTTCTTC. Translating it yields CASSSRTGRSSYNEQFF.

As to this clonotype: This may come from a read error, since a much larger clone is one base off. The V call is TRBV3-1, the J call TRBJ2-3, with a possible D match to TRBD2 (6 bases). CDR3 size: 15 residues. Trimming took off 3 bases at V and 3 bases at J, with 13 bases between the two ends. CDR1 and CDR2 from the germline V gene are LGHDT and YNNKEL (reference sequence). The CDR3 reads CASSQTCGATDTQYF. The CDR3 nucleotides are TGTGCCAGCAGCCAGACGTGCGGGGCGACAGATACGCAGTATTTT.

This clonotype appeared many times. V is TRBV12-3 or TRBV12-4 and J is TRBJ2-2, with TRBD1 identical over 8 bases. J gave up 5 bases and V 1 base, and 3 bases lay outside the gene matches. CDR3 length: 15 amino acids. CDR3 DNA: TGTGCCAGCAGTTTAGGGACAGGGCGGACCGGGGAGCTGTTTTTT. Translation gives CASSLGTGRTGELFF.

The CDR3 nucleotides read TGTGCCAGCATCGGAAGCCCACCGACCCCCGGGAGGACTGAAGCTTTCTTT. As protein: CASIGSPPTPGRTEAFF. The rearrangement uses TRBV27 and TRBJ1-1, with no clear D. In germline, CDR1 is MNHEY, CDR2 SMNVEV (reference sequence). There are 17 residues in the CDR3. V shed 7 bases and J shed 5 bases, with 26 bases lying between them.

This clonotype was detected only a few times. This sequence joins TRBV11-2 and TRBJ2-2; either TRBD1 or TRBD2 may supply D (5 bases each). Germline CDR1 SGHAT, CDR2 FQNNGV. The ends were cut back, 5 bases at V and 0 bases at J, with 16 bases in the middle. The CDR3 loop spans 17 amino acids. In DNA, the CDR3 is TGTGCCAGCAGCCCGGGGCTAGCTGAATCGAACACCGGGGAGCTGTTTTTT. As protein: CASSPGLAESNTGELFF. The variable domain in full, with the rest retrieved from reference TRBV11-2 and TRBJ2-2, is EAGVAQSPRYKIIEKRQSVAFWCNPISGHATLYWYQQILGQGPKLLIQFQNNGVVDDSQLPKDRFSAERLKGVDSTLKIQPAKLEDSAVYLCASSPGLAESNTGELFFGEGSRLTVL.

The chain joins TRBV4-1 to TRBJ2-5; TRBD2 matches 9 bases. Germline lookup yields CDR1 MGHRA and CDR2 YSYEKL. The CDR3 extends over 15 amino acids. After removal of 5 bases from V and 5 bases from J, the junction contained 9 bases not matched to a gene. The CDR3: CASSTRRGGGETQYF. CDR3 bases: TGCGCCAGCAGCACCCGGCGGGGGGGCGGGGAGACCCAGTACTTC.

The chain employs TRBV12-3 or TRBV12-4 and TRBJ2-2, with TRBD2 matching over 7 bases. The CDR3 has 14 amino acids. Trimming took 6 bases from V and 0 from J; bases not matched to a gene: 1. CDR3 sequence: CASRGLTNTGELFF. CDR3 DNA: TGTGCCAGCAGGGGACTAACGAACACCGGGGAGCTGTTTTTT.

This clonotype occurred many times. This chain links TRBV9 with TRBJ1-1, with D possibly being TRBD1 (6 bases). The V and J ends lost 0 bases and 1 base respectively, with 10 bases between them. The CDR3 consists of 15 residues. Germline-derived CDR1 and CDR2 are SGDLS and YYNGEE. The CDR3 loop is CASSVVGHGNTEAFF. DNA for the CDR3: TGTGCCAGCAGCGTAGTGGGACACGGGAACACTGAAGCTTTCTTT.

This clonotype appeared a single time. The rearrangement joins TRBV5-4 to TRBJ1-5, with D uncertain. V lost 4 bases, J lost 6 bases, and 5 bases lay in between. The CDR3 length is 11 residues. Germline V gives CDR1 SGHNT, CDR2 YYREEE (reference sequence). The CDR3 region is CASSRIQPQHF. Here the CDR3 DNA reads TGTGCCAGCAGCCGTATTCAGCCCCAGCATTTT.

This chain joins TRBV10-3 and TRBJ1-5; 7 bases are a match to TRBD1. CDR1 and CDR2 from the germline V gene are ENHRY and SYGVKD. This CDR3 has 14 amino acids. The V gene end was trimmed by 2 bases and the J gene end by 4 bases; junction bases not matched to a gene: 2. CDR3 nucleotide sequence: TGTGCCATCAGTGAGGGGACAGATAATCAGCCCCAGCATTTT. It specifies CAISEGTDNQPQHF.

This clonotype has at least ten counts. V usage is TRBV10-3 and J usage is TRBJ2-1; 8 bases map to TRBD2. The germline CDR1 and CDR2 sequences are ENHRY and SYGVKD. V trimming: 8 bases; J trimming: 1 base; junction bases outside the gene matches: 10. This CDR3 comprises 16 residues. CDR3 region: CAIGRFAGGSYNEQFF. In DNA, the CDR3 is TGTGCCATCGGCCGCTTTGCGGGAGGATCCTACAATGAGCAGTTCTTC.

This clonotype was counted only a few times. The V and J genes are TRBV5-1 and TRBJ2-5; D call uncertain. V lost 3 bases, J lost 7 bases, and 13 bases lay in between. The CDR3 is made up of 13 amino acids. Germline V gives CDR1 SGHRS, CDR2 YFSETQ. CDR3 bases: TGCGCCAGCAGCTCCCGGGTTCCGGGGACCCAGTACTTC. The encoded protein is CASSSRVPGTQYF. The variable domain in full, with the rest retrieved from reference TRBV5-1 and TRBJ2-5, is KAGVTQTPRYLIKTRGQQVTLSCSPISGHRSVSWYQQTPGQGLQFLFEYFSETQRNKGNFPGRFSGRQFSNSRSEMNVSTLELGDSALYLCASSSRVPGTQYFGPGTRLLVL.